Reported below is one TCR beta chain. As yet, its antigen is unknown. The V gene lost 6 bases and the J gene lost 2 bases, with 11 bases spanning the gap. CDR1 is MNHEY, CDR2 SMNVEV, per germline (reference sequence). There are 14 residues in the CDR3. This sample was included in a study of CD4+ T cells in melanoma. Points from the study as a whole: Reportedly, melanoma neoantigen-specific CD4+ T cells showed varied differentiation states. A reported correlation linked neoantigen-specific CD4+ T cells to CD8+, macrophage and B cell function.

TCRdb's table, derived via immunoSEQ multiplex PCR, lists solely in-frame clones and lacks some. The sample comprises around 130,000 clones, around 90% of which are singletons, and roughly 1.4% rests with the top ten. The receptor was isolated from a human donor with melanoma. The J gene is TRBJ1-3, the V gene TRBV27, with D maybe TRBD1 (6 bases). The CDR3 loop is CASRQGKTGNTIYF. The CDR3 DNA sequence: TGTGCCAGCAGGCAGGGGAAAACTGGAAACACCATATATTTT.